This record looks at one TCR beta chain sequence and its context. The record originates from a study of T-cell reconstitution after alpha-beta-depleted transplantation in children. The authors prepared the TCRbeta library with unique molecular identifiers. TCRdb used MiXCR to reprocess the PCR reads, holding one entry per CDR3 protein. The repertoire holds about 500,000 distinct CDR3 sequences, with around a third as singletons. The CDR3 contains 14 residues. Germline V gene lookup returns CDR1 LGHDT and CDR2 YNNKEL (reference sequence). V lost 6 bases to trimming and J lost 3 bases; unmatched junction nucleotides: 5.

The material was PBMCs from the stem cell graft donor, obtained from the stem cell graft. The TCR sequence derives from a human donor who donated a stem cell graft to a child with aplastic anemia. The chain joins TRBV3-1 to TRBJ2-5, with TRBD2 matching 9 bases. The CDR3 loop reads CASSRVAGEETQYF. The CDR3 DNA reads as TGTGCCAGCAGTAGGGTAGCGGGAGAAGAGACCCAGTACTTC.